Presented here are 21 T cell receptor beta chains from one specimen sequenced in a study of PD-L1 blockade in urothelial cancer. The method was immunoSEQ multiplex PCR; TCRdb's version includes in-frame clones alone and lacks a portion of them. The sample shows about 81,000 clones, around four fifths of them seen only once. Time point noted: pretreatment peripheral blood. Here the sequenced sample was PBMCs, taken around atezolizumab (anti-PD-L1) treatment. The receptors originated from a man aged 40-55 years with urothelial cancer.

This sequence joins TRBV25-1 and TRBJ1-1; 11 bases are a match to TRBD1. The trim removed 6 bases at V and 8 bases at J, leaving 11 bases unmatched. CDR3 size: 15 residues. CDR1 is MGHDK, CDR2 SYGVNS, per germline. The CDR3 reads CASRPMDRGPKEAFF. CDR3 in DNA: TGTGCCAGCAGGCCGATGGACAGGGGGCCGAAAGAAGCTTTCTTT.

This clone was picked up one time. The rearrangement joins TRBV27 to TRBJ2-3, with D uncertain. The germline V gene has CDR1 MNHEY and CDR2 SMNVEV (reference sequence). The V and J ends lost 3 bases and 6 bases respectively, with 13 bases between them. The CDR3 is made up of 14 amino acids. The DNA of the CDR3 is TGTGCCAGCAGTTTCTCCACAGTCCCGGATACGCAGTATTTT. Its protein is CASSFSTVPDTQYF.

The rearrangement joins TRBV29-1 to TRBJ2-2; 7 positions agree with TRBD1. Losses at the gene ends were 6 bases for V and 6 bases for J; bases not matched to a gene: 1. CDR1 is SQVTM, CDR2 ANQGSEA, per germline. The CDR3 is made up of 11 amino acids. CDR3 region: CSVGQAGELFF. CDR3 sequence (DNA): TGCAGCGTCGGACAGGCCGGGGAGCTGTTTTTT.

The V call is TRBV16, the J call TRBJ2-5; 8 bases align to TRBD2. The CDR3 is 14 amino acids. Germline assignment: CDR1 KGHSY and CDR2 FQNENV. J was trimmed by 5 bases and V by 2 bases; bases with no gene match: 4. As DNA, the CDR3 is TGTGCCAGCAGCCAAGGACTAGCCGGTGAGACCCAGTACTTC. It codes for CASSQGLAGETQYF.

The chain combines TRBV5-1 with TRBJ2-3; tentatively, D is TRBD1 (5 bases). Trimming pared 1 base from V and 0 bases from J, leaving 15 bases between. Germline CDR1 is SGHRS and CDR2 is YFSETQ. CDR3 length equals 17 residues. The CDR3 DNA reads TGCGCCAGCAGCTTGAGGGGCGGCAGCTCTAGCACAGATACGCAGTATTTT. As protein: CASSLRGGSSSTDTQYF.

This chain joins TRBV19 and TRBJ2-7, with 7 bases that match TRBD1. The V segment lost 5 bases and the J segment 2 bases; nucleotides outside the gene matches: 6. The CDR3 runs 14 residues. CDR1 and CDR2 from the germline V gene are LNHDA and SQIVND (reference sequence). For the CDR3, the DNA is TGTGCCAGTAGTCCCAGGGGGTATGCCTACGAGCAGTACTTC. Translating gives CASSPRGYAYEQYF.

This clone appeared a single time. The chain joins TRBV5-1 to TRBJ2-7; D might be TRBD1 (7 bases). V was pared by 4 bases and J by 4 bases, with 24 bases between. This CDR3 is built from 17 residues. Germline V gene data show CDR1 as SGHRS and CDR2 as YFSETQ. The CDR3 coding sequence is TGCGCCAGCAGCCTCGGGGGATTCCGGGACAGCCGTTACGAGCAGTACTTC. The encoded protein is CASSLGGFRDSRYEQYF.

Concerning this clone itself: Germline and junction disagree at one end, which may indicate a read error. The chain combines TRBV6-1 with TRBJ2-7, with 14 bases identical to TRBD2. Germline V gene sequence: CDR1 MNHNS, CDR2 SASEGT. This CDR3 has 13 residues. The DNA of the CDR3 is TGTGCCAGCAGTGCCGGGACTAGCGGGAGAAGTGGATTC. Protein product: CASSAGTSGRSGF.

This chain connects TRBV5-4 to TRBJ1-2; maybe TRBD1 (5 bases). Looked up from germline, CDR1 is SGHNT and CDR2 is YYREEE (reference sequence). V lost 0 bases to trimming and J lost 6 bases, with 9 bases between them. This CDR3 region has 13 residues. CDR3 DNA sequence: TGTGCCAGCAGCTTGGCGGGGGATCATGGCTACACCTTC. It is translated as CASSLAGDHGYTF. The full variable domain, completed using reference TRBV5-4 and TRBJ1-2, is ETGVTQSPTHLIKTRGQQVTLRCSSQSGHNTVSWYQQALGQGPQFIFQYYREEENGRGNFPPRFSGLQFPNYSSELNVNALELDDSALYLCASSLAGDHGYTFGSGTRLTVV.

The chain combines TRBV6-5 with TRBJ2-1, with TRBD2 matching over 7 bases. The germline V gene has CDR1 MNHEY and CDR2 SVGAGI. The ends lost 4 bases at V and 5 bases at J; junction bases unmatched: 8. The CDR3 is made up of 15 amino acids. In DNA, the CDR3 is TGTGCCAGCAGTTTCACGCGGGAGCTGAACAATGAGCAGTTCTTC. Translating gives CASSFTRELNNEQFF.

In this sample, this clone turned up a few times. The gene calls are TRBV30 and TRBJ1-5; D perhaps matches TRBD1 (6 bases). CDR1 is GTSNPN and CDR2 is SVGIG in the germline V gene (reference sequence). V lost 1 base, J lost 3 bases, and 13 bases lay in between. CDR3 size: 15 residues. Here the CDR3 DNA reads TGTGCCTGGAGTGGGGGGCTCCTCCCCAATCAGCCCCAGCATTTT. Its translation: CAWSGGLLPNQPQHF.

The rearrangement links TRBV5-1 to TRBJ2-3; 8 bases line up with TRBD1. Germline V CDR1 and CDR2: SGHRS, YFSETQ. V gave up 4 bases and J gave up 1 base; unmatched junction bases: 8. The CDR3 has 16 residues. In DNA form, the CDR3 reads TGCGCCAGCAGCACGGACAGGGACCGAGGCACAGATACGCAGTATTTT. It translates to CASSTDRDRGTDTQYF. Complete variable domain (other parts from reference TRBV5-1 and TRBJ2-3): KAGVTQTPRYLIKTRGQQVTLSCSPISGHRSVSWYQQTPGQGLQFLFEYFSETQRNKGNFPGRFSGRQFSNSRSEMNVSTLELGDSALYLCASSTDRDRGTDTQYFGPGTRLTVL.

Many counts were recorded for this clone. The chain carries TRBV27 and TRBJ2-2; the D gene is possibly TRBD2 (6 bases). Germline V gene lookup returns CDR1 MNHEY and CDR2 SMNVEV (reference sequence). The CDR3 extends over 16 amino acids. V gave up 0 bases and J gave up 3 bases, with 11 bases separating them. In DNA, the CDR3 is TGTGCCAGCAGTTTATCCGGGAGTTGGTACACCGGGGAGCTGTTTTTT. This codes for CASSLSGSWYTGELFF.

This clone turned up a few times. V is TRBV19 and J is TRBJ1-1; perhaps TRBD1 as D (6 bases). The CDR3 is 14 residues long. Trimming removed 10 bases from V and 1 base from J, with 16 bases in between. Germline assignment: CDR1 LNHDA and CDR2 SQIVND (reference sequence). This CDR3 reads CATTGQFGNTEAFF. The CDR3 DNA sequence: TGTGCCACAACAGGACAGTTCGGGAACACTGAAGCTTTCTTT.

This rearrangement joins TRBV4-1 to TRBJ2-7, with D possibly TRBD1 on 6 matching bases. The length of the CDR3 is 14 residues. V was trimmed by 2 bases and J by 7 bases, leaving 15 bases between them. Looked up from germline, CDR1 is MGHRA and CDR2 is YSYEKL. The CDR3 sequence is CASSQTSRGGEQYF. The CDR3 DNA reads TGCGCCAGCAGCCAAACCTCCAGGGGCGGGGAGCAGTACTTC.

This chain uses TRBV5-1 with TRBJ2-4, with 9 nucleotides matching TRBD2. Per the germline V gene, CDR1 is SGHRS and CDR2 is YFSETQ. V lost 0 bases and J lost 4; bases outside the gene matches: 11. CDR3 size: 18 residues. In DNA, the CDR3 is TGCGCCAGCAGCTTGGGACCGTTTAGCGGGAGAGAGAAAAACATTCAGTACTTC. Translation: CASSLGPFSGREKNIQYF.

For the CDR3, the DNA is TGTGCCAGCAGCTCGAGCGGGACCTCCCAAAATACGCAGTATTTT. Translation gives CASSSSGTSQNTQYF. The chain joins TRBV5-6 to TRBJ2-3; the match to TRBD2 covers 7 bases. CDR1 is SGHDT and CDR2 is YYEEEE in the germline V gene. The CDR3 spans 15 residues. Trimming cost V 3 bases and J 7 bases; bases outside gene matches: 11.

This clone was seen only once. CDR3 residues: CASSSLGGGNEKLFF. The CDR3 region has the DNA TGTGCCAGCAGCTCCCTCGGGGGGGGTAATGAAAAACTGTTTTTT. This chain links TRBV28 with TRBJ1-4; perhaps TRBD1 as D (5 bases). Trimming cost V 6 bases and J 4 bases, with 15 bases left between them. CDR3 length: 15 amino acids. Germline-derived CDR1 and CDR2 are MDHEN and SYDVKM. Full variable domain (rest looked up from reference TRBV28 and TRBJ1-4): DVKVTQSSRYLVKRTGEKVFLECVQDMDHENMFWYRQDPGLGLRLIYFSYDVKMKEKGDIPEGYSVSREKKERFSLILESASTNQTSMYLCASSSLGGGNEKLFFGSGTQLSVL.

This chain joins TRBV15 and TRBJ1-1, with 8 nucleotides matching TRBD1. In germline, CDR1 is LNHNV, CDR2 YYDKDF (reference sequence). This CDR3 has 13 residues. With 3 bases clipped from V and 3 bases from J, the junction kept 0 bases outside the gene matches. The CDR3 DNA sequence: TGTGCCACCAGCAGGGGACAGGACACTGAAGCTTTCTTT. It translates to CATSRGQDTEAFF.

CDR3 region: CASAGGDGWTEAFF. CDR3 in DNA: TGTGCCAGCGCAGGGGGCGACGGGTGGACTGAAGCTTTCTTT. The rearrangement uses TRBV19 and TRBJ1-1, with 8 nucleotides matching TRBD1. J gave up 5 bases and V 9 bases, and 11 bases lay outside the gene matches. Germline-derived CDR1 and CDR2 are LNHDA and SQIVND (reference sequence). The CDR3 covers 14 residues.

The chain couples TRBV19 to TRBJ1-4; D possibly corresponds to TRBD1 (5 bases). The CDR3 consists of 14 residues. Germline CDR1 LNHDA, CDR2 SQIVND (reference sequence). Trimming took off 4 bases at V and 7 bases at J, with 13 bases between the two ends. The CDR3 DNA is TGTGCCAGTAGTAAGTGGCAGGGTGGTGAAAAACTGTTTTTT. It yields the protein CASSKWQGGEKLFF.